The 27 T cell receptor beta chains listed next were all sequenced from one sample in a study of memory CD4+ T cells and cytomegalovirus serostatus. The data were produced by immunoSEQ multiplex PCR, yet TCRdb's version contains in-frame clones alone and is incomplete. The profile covers 40,000 to 55,000 clones, with approximately 82% appearing a single time and roughly 2% taken by the ten largest. The sort gate was single viable CD3+CD4+CD8-CD45RO+ cells for memory CD4+ T cells. Material: memory CD4+ T cells from blood. The receptors here all came from an adult in good health and CMV-seropositive.

The V and J genes are TRBV11-3 and TRBJ2-1, with 10 bases identical to TRBD2. Germline V gene data show CDR1 as SGHNT and CDR2 as YENEEA. This CDR3 has 17 amino acids. The junction had 10 bases not matched to a gene; V was cut back by 1 base and J by 7 bases. Here the CDR3 reads CASSLVLPGLASNEQFF. The CDR3 nucleotides are TGTGCCAGCAGCTTAGTATTACCGGGACTAGCGTCGAATGAGCAGTTCTTC. Full variable domain (missing parts from reference TRBV11-3 and TRBJ2-1): EAGVVQSPRYKIIEKKQPVAFWCNPISGHNTLYWYLQNLGQGPELLIRYENEEAVDDSQLPKDRFSAERLKGVDSTLKIQPAELGDSAVYLCASSLVLPGLASNEQFFGPGTRLTVL.

The rearrangement uses TRBV6-1 and TRBJ1-3; TRBD1 is a possible D gene (6 bases). The CDR3 consists of 14 residues. V was cut by 5 bases and J by 0 bases, with 8 bases left in between. Germline lookup yields CDR1 MNHNS and CDR2 SASEGT. This CDR3 reads CASSTGNSGNTIYF. The CDR3 DNA reads TGTGCCAGCAGTACAGGGAACTCTGGAAACACCATATATTTT.

The rearrangement uses TRBV10-2 and TRBJ1-5, with 8 positions matching TRBD1. Germline V CDR1 and CDR2: WSHSY, SAAADI. Germline trimming cut 3 bases from V and 7 bases from J; bases unmatched to any gene: 8. The CDR3 spans 15 residues. CDR3 region: CASSESGGNGQPQHF. CDR3 coding DNA: TGCGCCAGCAGTGAATCAGGGGGCAATGGACAGCCCCAGCATTTT.

This clone appeared a few times. The chain couples TRBV7-9 to TRBJ1-2, with 10 bases identical to TRBD1. The V gene end was trimmed by 4 bases and the J gene end by 5 bases; junction bases not matched to a gene: 10. Germline V lookup: CDR1 SEHNR, CDR2 FQNEAQ (reference sequence). The CDR3 contains 16 residues. In DNA, the CDR3 is TGTGCCAGCAGCTCGAGGAAACCGGGACAGGGGTATGGCTACACCTTC. As protein: CASSSRKPGQGYGYTF.

The chain employs TRBV15 and TRBJ1-2; 9 bases map to TRBD1. This CDR3 spans 17 amino acids. V was pared by 9 bases and J by 0 bases, with 14 bases of the junction left unmatched. Germline lookup yields CDR1 LNHNV and CDR2 YYDKDF (reference sequence). The CDR3 DNA reads TGTGCCACTCGGGAATGGGGACAGGGCTTAACTAACTATGGCTACACCTTC. This translates into CATREWGQGLTNYGYTF. Combining the CDR3 with reference TRBV15 and TRBJ1-2 gives the whole variable domain DAMVIQNPRYQVTQFGKPVTLSCSQTLNHNVMYWYQQKSSQAPKLLFHYYDKDFNNEADTPDNFQSRRPNTSFCFLDIRSPGLGDTAMYLCATREWGQGLTNYGYTFGSGTRLTVV.

The chain recombines TRBV7-3 with TRBJ2-1; 9 bases fit TRBD1. This CDR3 spans 15 amino acids. Germline values: CDR1 SGHTA, CDR2 FQGTGA. V dropped 5 bases and J dropped 5; count of bases not matched to a gene: 7. The CDR3 DNA is TGTGCCAGCAGCCGAACGGGACAGGGAAACAATGAGCAGTTCTTC. The encoded protein is CASSRTGQGNNEQFF.

J is TRBJ1-6 and V is TRBV7-9; tentatively, D is TRBD1 (6 bases). The V end was cut by 1 base, the J end by 4 bases, with 17 bases between. The germline gives CDR1 SEHNR, CDR2 FQNEAQ (reference sequence). The CDR3 covers 18 residues. CDR3 DNA sequence: TGTGCCAGCAGCTTAGATGAAGGCGGGGGCGCGTATAATTCACCCCTCCACTTT. It yields the protein CASSLDEGGGAYNSPLHF.

This clone was detected only once. The chain uses TRBV7-2 and TRBJ2-7; D not resolved. Trimming took off 4 bases at V and 1 base at J, with 11 bases between the two ends. The CDR3 extends over 14 amino acids. CDR1 SGHTA and CDR2 FQGNSA come from the germline V gene. Written as DNA, the CDR3 is TGTGCCAGCAGCTCAGGCTTAGTATCCTACGAGCAGTACTTC. Its protein product is CASSSGLVSYEQYF.

The chain combines TRBV28 with TRBJ1-4, with TRBD1 identical over 8 bases. The CDR3 has 15 residues. The ends lost 2 bases at V and 4 bases at J; junction bases unmatched: 3. From germline, CDR1 is MDHEN and CDR2 SYDVKM. The CDR3 sequence is CASSLAGQGNEKLFF. In nucleotides, the CDR3 is TGTGCCAGCAGTTTAGCCGGACAGGGTAATGAAAAACTGTTTTTT.

A single count supports this clone. One end of the junction does not line up with germline, which may come from a read error. This chain links TRBV7-7 with TRBJ1-1; no clear D. The CDR3 is 15 amino acids. CDR1 is SSHAT and CDR2 is FNYEAQ in the germline V gene (reference sequence). The CDR3 loop is CASSHYKGGLIEAFF. DNA for the CDR3: TGTGCTAGCAGCCATTACAAGGGAGGGCTGATCGAAGCTTTCTTT.

V and J are TRBV2 and TRBJ2-5; 8 positions match TRBD2. In germline, CDR1 is SNHLY, CDR2 FYNNEI. The CDR3 totals 16 residues. With V trimmed by 3 bases and J by 5 bases, 11 bases remained unmatched. CDR3 sequence reads: CASSDWDAGGRETQYF. CDR3 bases: TGTGCCAGCAGTGATTGGGATGCGGGGGGACGGGAGACCCAGTACTTC.

The chain has TRBV28 and TRBJ1-5; TRBD1 aligns across 7 bases. Germline CDR1 is MDHEN and CDR2 is SYDVKM. This CDR3 contains 17 residues. V lost 6 bases to trimming and J lost 4 bases; unmatched junction nucleotides: 15. The CDR3 DNA sequence: TGTGCCAGCAGCCACACCGCGTACAGGGGCCAGAATCAGCCCCAGCATTTT. It encodes CASSHTAYRGQNQPQHF.

The V call is TRBV7-2, the J call TRBJ1-6, with unresolved D. Trimming took off 1 base at V and 7 bases at J, with 14 bases between the two ends. Germline V gene data show CDR1 as SGHTA and CDR2 as FQGNSA. The length of the CDR3 is 16 residues. The CDR3 DNA is TGTGCCAGCAGCTTAGGTGGTTGGAGTCCCAATTCACCCCTCCACTTT. Translation gives CASSLGGWSPNSPLHF.

The chain employs TRBV5-6 and TRBJ2-3, with 7 bases that match TRBD1. Germline CDR1 and CDR2: SGHDT and YYEEEE. The ends lost 5 bases at V and 0 bases at J; junction bases unmatched: 3. This CDR3 comprises 14 residues. CDR3 nucleotide sequence: TGTGCCAGCAGAGGGGGCCTAAGCACAGATACGCAGTATTTT. It is translated as CASRGGLSTDTQYF.

The chain is built from TRBV28 and TRBJ2-7; D gene unclear. Trimming removed 8 bases at V and 3 bases at J, with 14 bases between. The germline gives CDR1 MDHEN, CDR2 SYDVKM. CDR3 length: 13 amino acids. The CDR3 protein is CASGRANIYEQYF. DNA of the CDR3: TGTGCCAGCGGAAGGGCAAACATCTACGAGCAGTACTTC.

This sequence joins TRBV4-3 and TRBJ1-4, with D uncertain. V was shortened by 4 bases and J by 6 bases, with 9 bases between the two germline ends. This CDR3 region has 13 residues. Germline V gives CDR1 LGHNA, CDR2 YSLEER. In DNA, the CDR3 is TGCGCCAGCAGCCCCCGGATGGATGAAAAACTGTTTTTT. This codes for CASSPRMDEKLFF.

A few counts support this clone. The chain employs TRBV2 and TRBJ1-1; D not resolved. The ends were cut back, 4 bases at V and 1 base at J, with 10 bases in the middle. Per germline, CDR1 SNHLY and CDR2 FYNNEI. The CDR3 sequence is 14 residues long. The CDR3 nucleotides read TGTGCCAGCAGTGTAATCGGCCAGAACACTGAAGCTTTCTTT. Encoded protein: CASSVIGQNTEAFF.

This clone came up a few times. The genes are TRBV28 and TRBJ2-7; tentative D call: TRBD1 (5 bases). Germline assignment: CDR1 MDHEN and CDR2 SYDVKM. The CDR3 is 15 amino acids. V gave up 4 bases and J gave up 7 bases, with 20 bases separating them. CDR3 DNA sequence: TGTGCCAGCAGTTCGGCAACTCCTAGGGGTTGGGAGCAGTACTTC. Amino acids: CASSSATPRGWEQYF.

CDR3: CASSFTDGANSPLHF. For the CDR3, the DNA is TGCGCCAGCAGCTTTACCGACGGGGCCAATTCACCCCTCCACTTT. V is TRBV5-1 and J is TRBJ1-6, with a weak D call TRBD1 (5 bases). V lost 2 bases to trimming and J lost 7 bases, with 13 bases between them. This CDR3 region has 15 residues. Germline CDR1 SGHRS, CDR2 YFSETQ.

The V call is TRBV7-9, the J call TRBJ2-6; 10 bases match TRBD2. This CDR3 spans 17 amino acids. Germline values: CDR1 SEHNR, CDR2 FQNEAQ (reference sequence). With V trimmed by 5 bases and J by 6 bases, 10 bases remained unmatched. The CDR3 DNA is TGTGCCAGCAGCCTGAACCCCCTAGCGGGGGAGGCCAACGTCCTGACTTTC. Amino acid sequence: CASSLNPLAGEANVLTF.

V usage is TRBV7-8 and J usage is TRBJ2-1; D is perhaps TRBD1 (6 bases). Deletions cut 6 bases from V and 4 bases from J, with 10 bases between. Germline CDR1 SGHVS, CDR2 FQNEAQ. CDR3 size: 13 residues. The chain's CDR3 is CASRRTDYNEQFF. In DNA, the CDR3 is TGTGCCAGCAGGCGGACAGATTACAATGAGCAGTTCTTC.

The V and J genes are TRBV19 and TRBJ1-5; D ambiguous. In germline, CDR1 is LNHDA, CDR2 SQIVND (reference sequence). The ends were cut back, 0 bases at V and 4 bases at J, with 10 bases in the middle. CDR3 length equals 15 residues. CDR3 sequence reads: CASSIDPTRNQPQHF. DNA of the CDR3: TGTGCCAGTAGTATAGATCCGACCAGGAATCAGCCCCAGCATTTT. The entire variable domain, with the rest obtained from reference TRBV19 and TRBJ1-5, is as follows: DGGITQSPKYLFRKEGQNVTLSCEQNLNHDAMYWYRQDPGQGLRLIYYSQIVNDFQKGDIAEGYSVSREKKESFPLTVTSAQKNPTAFYLCASSIDPTRNQPQHFGDGTRLSIL.

The chain has TRBV6-4 and TRBJ1-2; D not resolved. The CDR3 has 12 residues. Trimming shortened V by 8 bases and J by 8 bases, and 15 bases separated the two germline ends. Germline values: CDR1 MRHNA, CDR2 SNTAGT. CDR3 nucleotides: TGTGCCAGCGAGTCAAGTAGGGTCGGCTACACCTTC. Residues: CASESSRVGYTF.

In DNA, the CDR3 is TGTGCCAGCAGCCCTAGCCGGGCTACAGTGAACACTGAAGCTTTCTTT. Residues: CASSPSRATVNTEAFF. The chain employs TRBV11-1 and TRBJ1-1; D call uncertain. There are 16 residues in the CDR3. CDR1 SGHAT and CDR2 FQDESV come from the germline V gene (reference sequence). The V end was cut by 5 bases, the J end by 0 bases, with 16 bases between.

The rearrangement uses TRBV6-5 and TRBJ2-5; D possibly uses TRBD1 or TRBD2 (5 bases each). Germline CDR1 and CDR2: MNHEY and SVGAGI. Trimming took off 4 bases at V and 6 bases at J, with 12 bases between the two ends. This CDR3 region has 13 residues. The CDR3 spells CASSSHKGQTQYF. DNA for the CDR3: TGTGCCAGCAGTTCCCACAAGGGACAGACCCAGTACTTC.

This clone came up once. The chain couples TRBV11-2 to TRBJ1-3, with D tentatively TRBD1 (5 bases). This CDR3 is built from 15 residues. The germline V gene encodes CDR1 SGHAT and CDR2 FQNNGV. Trimming shortened V by 0 bases and J by 3 bases, and 9 bases separated the two germline ends. The CDR3 sequence: CASSLDTGLGNTIYF. CDR3 nucleotide sequence: TGTGCCAGCAGCTTAGATACGGGGCTTGGAAACACCATATATTTT.

This clone came up once. The chain carries TRBV6-1 and TRBJ2-7; 8 bases are a match to TRBD1. The V gene end was trimmed by 5 bases and the J gene end by 1 base; junction bases not matched to a gene: 7. This CDR3 spans 15 amino acids. The germline gives CDR1 MNHNS, CDR2 SASEGT. The CDR3 spells CASSPGGTLSYEQYF. The CDR3 region has the DNA TGTGCCAGCAGTCCAGGGGGCACCCTGTCCTACGAGCAGTACTTC.